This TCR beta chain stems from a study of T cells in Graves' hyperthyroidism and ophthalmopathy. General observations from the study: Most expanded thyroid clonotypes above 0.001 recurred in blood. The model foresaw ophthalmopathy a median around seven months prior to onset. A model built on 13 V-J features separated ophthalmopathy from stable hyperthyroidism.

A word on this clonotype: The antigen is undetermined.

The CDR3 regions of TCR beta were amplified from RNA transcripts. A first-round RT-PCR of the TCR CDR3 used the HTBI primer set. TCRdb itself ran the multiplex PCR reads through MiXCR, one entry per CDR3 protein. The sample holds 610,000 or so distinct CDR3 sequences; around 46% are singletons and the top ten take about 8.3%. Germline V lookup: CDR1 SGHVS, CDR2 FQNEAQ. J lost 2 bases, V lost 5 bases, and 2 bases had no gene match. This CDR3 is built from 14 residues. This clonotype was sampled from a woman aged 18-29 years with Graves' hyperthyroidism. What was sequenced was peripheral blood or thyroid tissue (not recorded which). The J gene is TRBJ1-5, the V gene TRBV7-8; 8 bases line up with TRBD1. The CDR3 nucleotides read TGTGCCAGCAGCGCGGGACAGGGCAATCAGCCCCAGCATTTT. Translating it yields CASSAGQGNQPQHF. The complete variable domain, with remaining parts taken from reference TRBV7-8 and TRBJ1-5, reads GAGVSQSPRYKVAKRGQDVALRCDPISGHVSLFWYQQALGQGPEFLTYFQNEAQLDKSGLPSDRFFAERPEGSVSTLKIQRTQQEDSAVYLCASSAGQGNQPQHFGDGTRLSIL.